Presented here are 29 T cell receptor beta chains from one specimen sequenced in a study of T cell changes during pregnancy in multiple sclerosis. Profiling relied on immunoSEQ multiplex PCR, and the TCRdb table lists in-frame clones only, not all of them. The data show roughly 100,000 clones, with about 90% seen just once and 1.5% to 2% held by the top ten. Here the sequenced sample was peripheral blood, taken after pregnancy. The receptors stem from a female donor with multiple sclerosis, enrolled in a pregnancy study.

This chain connects TRBV9 to TRBJ1-3; 8 nucleotides match TRBD1. The CDR3 covers 14 residues. Trimming removed 3 bases from V and 3 bases from J; junction bases left unmatched: 2. Germline CDR1 reads SGDLS; CDR2 reads YYNGEE. Here the CDR3 DNA reads TGTGCCAGCAGCGCGACAGGGGTTGGAAACACCATATATTTT. Encoded protein: CASSATGVGNTIYF.

The rearrangement uses TRBV20-1 and TRBJ2-7; D call uncertain. Between the trimmed V and J ends, which lost 5 bases and 3 bases, there was a span of 8 bases. The germline V gene encodes CDR1 DFQATT and CDR2 SNEGSKA (reference sequence). This CDR3 is built from 11 residues. CDR3 coding DNA: TGCAGTGCTCCGACAAGCTACGAGCAGTACTTC. Amino acids: CSAPTSYEQYF.

This rearrangement joins TRBV6-6 to TRBJ1-1, with D possibly matching TRBD1 (6 bases). Trimming cost V 5 bases and J 1 base, with 14 bases left between them. Germline CDR1 MNHNY, CDR2 SVGAGI (reference sequence). The CDR3 has 15 residues. CDR3 sequence (DNA): TGTGCCAGCAGTCCCCCAGGGGCCACGAACACTGAAGCTTTCTTT. Translation: CASSPPGATNTEAFF.

The gene calls are TRBV30 and TRBJ2-7; 9 nucleotides line up with TRBD2. The CDR3 extends over 16 amino acids. CDR1 GTSNPN and CDR2 SVGIG come from the germline V gene (reference sequence). V lost 2 bases and J lost 0; bases outside the gene matches: 8. In DNA form, the CDR3 reads TGTGCCTGGAGTTCCAAGCGGGAGGTCCTCTCCTACGAGCAGTACTTC. Its protein product is CAWSSKREVLSYEQYF.

This rearrangement joins TRBV6-5 to TRBJ1-2; 10 nucleotides agree with TRBD1. The trim removed 0 bases at V and 8 bases at J, leaving 9 bases unmatched. The germline CDR1 and CDR2 sequences are MNHEY and SVGAGI. The CDR3 is 16 amino acids. The CDR3 DNA follows: TGTGCCAGCAGTTACTCAGGGACAGGGGAAGAAAGGGGCTACACCTTC. This sequence encodes CASSYSGTGEERGYTF.

This chain links TRBV9 with TRBJ2-7; 7 nucleotides agree with TRBD1. J was trimmed by 0 bases and V by 4 bases; bases with no gene match: 4. CDR3 length equals 14 residues. The germline CDR1 and CDR2 sequences are SGDLS and YYNGEE. The CDR3 here is CASSTGDSSYEQYF. For the CDR3, the DNA is TGTGCCAGCAGCACCGGGGACAGCTCCTACGAGCAGTACTTC.

This clone was counted a single time. The chain carries TRBV5-6 and TRBJ1-5; 8 positions agree with TRBD1. Germline values: CDR1 SGHDT, CDR2 YYEEEE. This CDR3 contains 13 residues. The junction had 4 bases not matched to a gene; V was cut back by 4 bases and J by 7 bases. The CDR3 coding sequence is TGTGCCAGCAGCCCACAGGGGGGACAGCCCCAGCATTTT. Its protein product is CASSPQGGQPQHF.

The chain couples TRBV6-5 to TRBJ1-2, with D maybe TRBD1 (5 bases). Trimming took off 5 bases at V and 7 bases at J, with 17 bases between the two ends. This CDR3 contains 14 residues. The germline V gene has CDR1 MNHEY and CDR2 SVGAGI. CDR3 in DNA: TGTGCCAGCAGTCCAATTATGGGGCAAAGTGGCTACACCTTC. Its protein is CASSPIMGQSGYTF.

This rearrangement joins TRBV4-2 to TRBJ2-1; possibly TRBD2 for D (6 bases). Germline lookup yields CDR1 LGHNA and CDR2 YNFKEQ. The length of the CDR3 is 16 residues. V was clipped by 0 bases and J by 6 bases, with 15 bases between them. This CDR3 reads CASSQEGGVHPNEQFF. The CDR3 DNA sequence: TGTGCCAGCAGCCAAGAGGGCGGGGTACACCCCAATGAGCAGTTCTTC.

The CDR3: CASSLGVMSSYNEQFF. The CDR3 coding sequence is TGTGCCAGCAGCTTAGGCGTTATGAGCTCCTACAATGAGCAGTTCTTC. The rearrangement links TRBV11-2 to TRBJ2-1; D ambiguous. V lost 1 base to trimming and J lost 0 bases, with 10 bases between them. The germline V gene has CDR1 SGHAT and CDR2 FQNNGV. This CDR3 has 16 amino acids.

The chain recombines TRBV18 with TRBJ2-3; 7 bases match TRBD1. This CDR3 spans 16 amino acids. The V and J ends lost 1 base and 3 bases, in that order; junction bases with no gene match: 7. Germline V CDR1 and CDR2: KGHSH, LQKENI. The CDR3 region is CASSPRGGLRTDTQYF. The CDR3, as DNA: TGTGCCAGCTCACCACGAGGGGGCTTGAGGACAGATACGCAGTATTTT.

V usage is TRBV5-4 and J usage is TRBJ2-2; D unclear. The V gene's germline CDR1 is SGHNT and CDR2 YYREEE (reference sequence). CDR3 length: 13 residues. Trimming stripped 0 bases from V and 7 bases from J, with 7 bases between. CDR3 loop: CASSLAFGGELFF. As DNA, the CDR3 is TGTGCCAGCAGCTTGGCCTTCGGCGGGGAGCTGTTTTTT.

The chain links TRBV18 to TRBJ1-1, with 7 bases aligning to TRBD1. CDR3 length equals 17 residues. Germline V gene sequence: CDR1 KGHSH, CDR2 LQKENI. V lost 2 bases, J lost 3 bases, and 12 bases stayed unmatched. The CDR3 DNA sequence: TGTGCCAGCTCACCAACCCCGACAGGGACCTTATACACTGAAGCTTTCTTT. It codes for CASSPTPTGTLYTEAFF. Complete variable domain (other parts from reference TRBV18 and TRBJ1-1): NAGVMQNPRHLVRRRGQEARLRCSPMKGHSHVYWYRQLPEEGLKFMVYLQKENIIDESGMPKERFSAEFPKEGPSILRIQQVVRGDSAAYFCASSPTPTGTLYTEAFFGQGTRLTVV.

J is TRBJ1-5 and V is TRBV7-9, with D perhaps matching TRBD1 (6 bases). V lost 0 bases, J lost 1 base, and 10 bases lay in between. This CDR3 has 16 residues. Germline assignment: CDR1 SEHNR and CDR2 FQNEAQ (reference sequence). The CDR3 here is CASSLAGQPSNQPQHF. In DNA, the CDR3 is TGTGCCAGCAGCTTAGCAGGACAGCCCAGCAATCAGCCCCAGCATTTT. The complete variable domain, with remaining parts taken from reference TRBV7-9 and TRBJ1-5, reads DTGVSQNPRHKITKRGQNVTFRCDPISEHNRLYWYRQTLGQGPEFLTYFQNEAQLEKSRLLSDRFSAERPKGSFSTLEIQRTEQGDSAMYLCASSLAGQPSNQPQHFGDGTRLSIL.

The chain recombines TRBV5-1 with TRBJ2-3; D uncertain. CDR1 is SGHRS, CDR2 YFSETQ, per germline. The CDR3 consists of 14 residues. Trimming shortened V by 5 bases and J by 2 bases, and 12 bases separated the two germline ends. The CDR3 loop reads CASRVGRNTDTQYF. The DNA of the CDR3 is TGCGCCAGCAGAGTTGGCAGAAACACAGATACGCAGTATTTT. Full variable domain (missing parts from reference TRBV5-1 and TRBJ2-3): KAGVTQTPRYLIKTRGQQVTLSCSPISGHRSVSWYQQTPGQGLQFLFEYFSETQRNKGNFPGRFSGRQFSNSRSEMNVSTLELGDSALYLCASRVGRNTDTQYFGPGTRLTVL.

The chain couples TRBV9 to TRBJ1-3, with D possibly matching TRBD1 (6 bases). The CDR3 is 14 residues long. Germline lookup yields CDR1 SGDLS and CDR2 YYNGEE. Trimming took off 7 bases at V and 4 bases at J, with 15 bases between the two ends. The CDR3 region has the DNA TGTGCCAGCGGGTTAGGGGGGGTAGGAAACACCATATATTTT. Its translation is CASGLGGVGNTIYF.

This sequence joins TRBV2 and TRBJ2-7; 8 bases line up with TRBD2. Unmatched junction bases numbered 9, after V lost 7 bases and J lost 1 base. Germline V CDR1 and CDR2: SNHLY, FYNNEI. The CDR3 consists of 15 residues. CDR3 in DNA: TGTGCCAGCACCGGCGGGGGGTCCTTTTCCTACGAGCAGTACTTC. Translating gives CASTGGGSFSYEQYF.

The sample holds one count of this clone. The J gene is TRBJ1-2, the V gene TRBV29-1; D perhaps matches TRBD1 (5 bases). Germline loops: CDR1 SQVTM, CDR2 ANQGSEA. Trimming left V 1 base short and J 7 bases short, with 7 bases between. CDR3 length equals 11 residues. This CDR3 is CSVEGGVGYTF. The CDR3 DNA follows: TGCAGCGTTGAAGGGGGGGTTGGCTACACCTTC.

The CDR3 nucleotides are TGTGCCAGCAGCTGGGGTGACAGCTCCTACGAGCAGTACTTC. It yields the protein CASSWGDSSYEQYF. The chain employs TRBV7-2 and TRBJ2-7, with a weak D call TRBD1 (5 bases). Trimming pared 4 bases from V and 0 bases from J, leaving 10 bases between. The germline V gene encodes CDR1 SGHTA and CDR2 FQGNSA. The CDR3 is 14 amino acids.

The sample holds a few counts of this clone. V usage is TRBV7-3 and J usage is TRBJ1-1; weak D call: TRBD1 (6 bases). In germline, CDR1 is SGHTA, CDR2 FQGTGA. V was shortened by 3 bases and J by 1 base, with 9 bases between the two germline ends. CDR3 length: 14 amino acids. The DNA of the CDR3 is TGTGCCAGCAGCTTTTCAGGGGCGAACACTGAAGCTTTCTTT. It yields the protein CASSFSGANTEAFF.

The rearrangement links TRBV7-8 to TRBJ2-7, with TRBD1 identical over 10 bases. The CDR3 loop spans 14 amino acids. The V segment lost 4 bases and the J segment 8 bases; nucleotides outside the gene matches: 8. Germline assignment: CDR1 SGHVS and CDR2 FQNEAQ. The CDR3 DNA reads as TGTGCCAGCAGCTCCCGACAGGGGGCGGAAAAGCAGTACTTC. As protein: CASSSRQGAEKQYF.

This sequence joins TRBV28 and TRBJ2-2, with D perhaps TRBD1 (5 bases). Germline-derived CDR1 and CDR2 are MDHEN and SYDVKM. This CDR3 region has 15 residues. Trimming pared 4 bases from V and 6 bases from J, leaving 15 bases between. The CDR3 protein is CASSSPSGFPGELFF. CDR3 DNA sequence: TGTGCCAGCAGTTCACCCTCAGGGTTCCCCGGGGAGCTGTTTTTT.

The CDR3 DNA sequence: TGTGCCAGCAGCTTAGCGCGAGGAAACACCGGGGAGCTGTTTTTT. Translating it yields CASSLARGNTGELFF. The chain recombines TRBV7-2 with TRBJ2-2; D is unresolved. Trimming removed 0 bases from V and 2 bases from J, with 7 bases in between. The CDR3 is 15 amino acids. Per germline, CDR1 SGHTA and CDR2 FQGNSA.

This clone has only one observation. The chain is built from TRBV4-1 and TRBJ1-5; 7 nucleotides line up with TRBD1. V was pared by 2 bases and J by 4 bases, with 5 bases of the junction left unmatched. Germline V CDR1 and CDR2: MGHRA, YSYEKL. The CDR3 contains 15 residues. The CDR3 is CASSQLDRENQPQHF. CDR3 nucleotides: TGCGCCAGCAGCCAATTAGACAGGGAGAATCAGCCCCAGCATTTT.

The chain employs TRBV28 and TRBJ1-5; 8 positions agree with TRBD1. The V gene end was trimmed by 6 bases and the J gene end by 0 bases; junction bases not matched to a gene: 13. The V gene's germline CDR1 is MDHEN and CDR2 SYDVKM. The CDR3 totals 18 residues. The CDR3 sequence is CASSFRGPRVYSNQPQHF. CDR3 DNA: TGTGCCAGCAGCTTCAGGGGGCCGCGAGTCTATAGCAATCAGCCCCAGCATTTT.

J is TRBJ1-5 and V is TRBV27, with TRBD1 matching over 8 bases. Germline CDR1 MNHEY, CDR2 SMNVEV (reference sequence). Unmatched junction bases numbered 9, after V lost 6 bases and J lost 5 bases. The CDR3 sequence is 15 residues long. This chain's CDR3 is CASSFQGAPYQPQHF. For the CDR3, the DNA is TGTGCCAGCAGCTTTCAGGGGGCCCCTTATCAGCCCCAGCATTTT.

This clone occurred once. This chain joins TRBV19 and TRBJ2-5, with D possibly being TRBD2 (6 bases). CDR1 is LNHDA and CDR2 is SQIVND in the germline V gene (reference sequence). The germline V and J ends were trimmed by 5 bases and 3 bases, with 19 bases remaining between them. The CDR3 is 16 amino acids. The CDR3: CASSQYPDGGKETQYF. CDR3 sequence (DNA): TGTGCCAGTAGTCAATACCCGGACGGAGGGAAAGAGACCCAGTACTTC. Variable domain in full (rest from reference TRBV19 and TRBJ2-5): DGGITQSPKYLFRKEGQNVTLSCEQNLNHDAMYWYRQDPGQGLRLIYYSQIVNDFQKGDIAEGYSVSREKKESFPLTVTSAQKNPTAFYLCASSQYPDGGKETQYFGPGTRLLVL.

V is TRBV23-1 and J is TRBJ2-7; 7 bases map to TRBD1. TRBV23-1 is sorted into the ORF group, with uncertain function. The V and J ends lost 2 bases and 5 bases, in that order; junction bases with no gene match: 3. CDR3 size: 13 residues. CDR3 sequence: CASSQRQGNEQYF. CDR3 nucleotide sequence: TGCGCCAGCAGTCAACGACAGGGAAACGAGCAGTACTTC.

The chain carries TRBV6-6 and TRBJ2-2; the match to TRBD1 covers 8 bases. Trimming took 10 bases from V and 6 from J; bases not matched to a gene: 7. The germline V gene encodes CDR1 MNHNY and CDR2 SVGAGI (reference sequence). CDR3 length: 13 amino acids. The CDR3 DNA reads as TGTGCCACTACAGGGGGGATATCCGGGGAGCTGTTTTTT. Its translation is CATTGGISGELFF.